These T cell receptor beta chains were read from a single sample in a study of T cell repertoires in cytomegalovirus infection. TCRdb used MiXCR to reprocess the reads, holding one entry per CDR3 protein. The data contain roughly 220,000 distinct CDR3 sequences, around 40% of them singletons. The antigens of these receptors remain unknown. The sequencing used CD8+ T cells from cultured PBMCs, collected from culture after CMV antigen stimulation. These receptors were obtained from a human donor in good health (CMV status not recorded). Some clones in this sample may be carry-over from other donors' samples. CDR3s include the opening cysteine and the closing phenylalanine or tryptophan. Fields, in order: D gene, V gene, J gene, clone size, CDR3 protein, CDR3 DNA. The D gene is left open where the match is weak. The listing skips clone size in some rows; elsewhere it reads once, few, many or a size class.

TRBD2	TRBV27	TRBJ2-1	-	CASSISGRFYEQFF	TGTGCCAGCAGCATTAGCGGGAGGTTCTATGAGCAGTTCTTC
-	TRBV19	TRBJ2-2	-	CASSIERGLGYTGELFF	TGTGCCAGTAGTATAGAACGAGGGTTAGGGTACACCGGGGAGCTGTTTTTT
TRBD2	TRBV7-2	TRBJ2-2	few	CASSPTSGRTGELFF	TGTGCCAGCAGCCCAACTAGCGGGAGGACCGGGGAGCTGTTTTTT
TRBD2	TRBV11-2	TRBJ2-5	-	CASSLDGRGTKETQYF	TGTGCCAGCAGCTTAGACGGGAGGGGGACTAAAGAGACCCAGTACTTC
-	TRBV7-8	TRBJ1-1	many	CASSFGIMGSTEAFF	TGTGCCAGCAGCTTTGGTATAATGGGTTCCACTGAAGCTTTCTTT
-	TRBV7-4	TRBJ2-1	many	CASSYRGVSYNEQFF	TGTGCCAGCAGCTATCGCGGGGTCTCCTACAATGAGCAGTTCTTC
-	TRBV27	TRBJ2-1	few	CATAPQGWDEQFF	TGTGCCACCGCCCCCCAGGGTTGGGATGAGCAGTTCTTC
-	TRBV7-9	TRBJ1-1	-	CAPHPLPGSNTEAFF	TGTGCTCCGCATCCCCTCCCGGGATCGAACACTGAAGCTTTCTTT
TRBD2	TRBV7-2	TRBJ2-5	many	CASSLMGSGEREETQYF	TGTGCCAGCAGCTTAATGGGTAGCGGGGAACGAGAAGAGACCCAGTACTTC
TRBD1	TRBV15	TRBJ2-7	many	CATSRGTGNRERYEQYF	TGTGCCACCAGCAGGGGGACAGGGAACCGGGAGAGATACGAGCAGTACTTC
-	TRBV28	TRBJ1-1	-	CASSSQQEAFF	TGTGCCAGCAGTTCCCAACAAGAAGCTTTCTTT
TRBD2	TRBV7-9	TRBJ2-7	-	CASSSTVSGAYEQYF	TGTGCCAGCAGCTCGACGGTCAGCGGGGCCTACGAGCAGTACTTC
TRBD1	TRBV7-9	TRBJ1-2	few	CASSVSYRTGGDGYTF	TGTGCCAGCAGCGTATCATACAGGACAGGGGGCGATGGCTACACCTTC
-	TRBV7-6	TRBJ2-7	-	CASSKGTPYEQYF	TGTGCCAGCAGCAAGGGGACCCCCTACGAGCAGTACTTC
-	TRBV19	TRBJ2-2	-	CASRFTSNTGELFF	TGTGCCAGCCGGTTTACTTCGAACACCGGGGAGCTGTTTTTT
-	TRBV24-1	TRBJ2-1	-	CAISDGLGEQFF	TGTGCCATATCAGACGGCCTCGGGGAGCAGTTCTTC
TRBD2	TRBV6-6	TRBJ2-5	few	CASVGRGAKETQYF	TGTGCCAGCGTAGGGCGGGGGGCCAAAGAGACCCAGTACTTC
-	TRBV5-6	TRBJ1-5	-	CASSLGQTLSVNQPQHF	TGTGCCAGCAGCTTGGGACAGACATTATCTGTTAATCAGCCCCAGCATTTT
TRBD1	TRBV27	TRBJ2-7	few	CASSATGTDYEQYF	TGTGCCAGCAGTGCGACCGGGACAGACTACGAGCAGTACTTC
TRBD2	TRBV2	TRBJ2-3	few	CASSPLAGEADTQYF	TGTGCCAGCAGTCCCCTTGCGGGGGAGGCAGATACGCAGTATTTT
TRBD1	TRBV27	TRBJ1-2	few	CASSSQGDGYTF	TGTGCCAGCAGTTCACAGGGGGATGGCTACACCTTC
TRBD2	TRBV11-2	TRBJ2-7	-	CASSPASGFYEQYF	TGTGCCAGCAGCCCGGCTAGCGGGTTCTACGAGCAGTACTTC
TRBD2	TRBV11-2	TRBJ2-1	-	CASSTALGLAGFEYNEQFF	TGTGCCAGCTCTACCGCCCTCGGACTAGCGGGGTTTGAGTACAATGAGCAGTTCTTC
TRBD1	TRBV7-3	TRBJ2-1	-	CASSSGTDLYNEQFF	TGTGCCAGCAGCTCCGGGACAGATTTATACAATGAGCAGTTCTTC
-	TRBV7-9	TRBJ2-7	-	CASSFPVAPTSSYEQYF	TGTGCCAGCAGCTTCCCCGTAGCCCCGACGAGCTCCTACGAGCAGTACTTC
-	TRBV7-9	TRBJ2-7	-	CASSFPIVEVTAHSYEQYF	TGTGCCAGCAGCTTCCCCATAGTTGAGGTAACAGCCCATTCCTACGAGCAGTACTTC
-	TRBV7-9	TRBJ2-1	few	CASSTPLGDEQFF	TGTGCCAGCAGCACTCCGTTGGGGGATGAGCAGTTCTTC
TRBD2	TRBV7-2	TRBJ2-3	-	CASSHLAGGSTDTQYF	TGTGCCAGCAGCCACCTGGCGGGAGGGTCCACAGATACGCAGTATTTT
-	TRBV12-5	TRBJ2-7	-	CASGPPYEQYF	TGTGCTAGTGGCCCCCCCTACGAGCAGTACTTC
TRBD1	TRBV11-2	TRBJ2-7	-	CASSPPIQGANYEQYF	TGTGCCAGCAGCCCACCAATCCAGGGGGCGAACTACGAGCAGTACTTC
TRBD2	TRBV4-1	TRBJ2-7	once	CASSQEGLAGPYEQYF	TGCGCCAGCAGCCAAGAAGGACTAGCGGGACCCTACGAGCAGTACTTC
TRBD1	TRBV5-1	TRBJ2-7	-	CASSPGQGGSHEQYF	TGCGCCAGCAGCCCCGGACAGGGTGGATCCCACGAGCAGTACTTC
TRBD2	TRBV7-4	TRBJ2-3	-	CASSLAEPGTSAQYF	TGTGCCAGCAGCTTAGCCGAGCCCGGGACTAGCGCGCAGTATTTT
-	TRBV4-2	TRBJ2-2	few	CASSQERQGGPIMSGRLGTGELFF	TGTGCCAGCAGCCAAGAAAGGCAAGGGGGCCCAATAATGAGCGGGAGATTAGGTACCGGGGAGCTGTTTTTT
-	TRBV20-1	TRBJ2-7	few	CSARTSSYEQYF	TGCAGTGCTAGGACTAGCTCCTACGAGCAGTACTTC
TRBD2	TRBV11-3	TRBJ2-2	-	CASSLLHSGRAPNTGELFF	TGTGCCAGCAGCTTACTGCATAGCGGGAGGGCCCCGAACACCGGGGAGCTGTTTTTT
TRBD1	TRBV7-9	TRBJ1-5	many	CASSLGGTVNQPQHF	TGTGCCAGCAGCTTAGGAGGGACAGTCAATCAGCCCCAGCATTTT
-	TRBV11-2	TRBJ2-7	-	CASSPAGGREQYF	TGTGCCAGCAGCCCGGCCGGGGGAAGGGAGCAGTACTTC
TRBD1	TRBV2	TRBJ2-5	-	CASSPRTGIRRETQYF	TGTGCCAGCAGTCCGCGGACAGGGATTAGGCGAGAGACCCAGTACTTC